The text below deals with one T cell receptor (beta chain). What it binds is unknown. This sample is part of a study of T cell repertoires in cytomegalovirus infection. In the study overall: A matching HLA type, together with CMV infection, was signaled by public TCR beta signatures. Study findings and constraints: Pooled public TCR beta family frequency picked out CMV carriers with the relevant HLA. Ex vivo responses were dominated by HLA-C-restricted CMV-specific TCR beta clonotypes.

One entry per CDR3 protein, called by TCRdb with MiXCR from the reads. This table has about 740,000 distinct CDR3 sequences, about 40% appearing once. Per the germline V gene, CDR1 is MDHEN and CDR2 is SYDVKM. J gave up 3 bases and V 5 bases, and 10 bases lay outside the gene matches. The length of the CDR3 is 16 residues. The specimen was PBMCs. This rearrangement joins TRBV28 to TRBJ1-3; 7 nucleotides match TRBD1. This TCR was sampled from a human donor in good health (CMV status not recorded). Some clones in this sample may be carry-over from other donors' samples. In DNA, the CDR3 is TGTGCCAGCAGTCCTCACCCGACAGGGAGTGGAAACACCATATATTTT. Protein product: CASSPHPTGSGNTIYF. The full variable domain, rest sourced from reference TRBV28 and TRBJ1-3, is DVKVTQSSRYLVKRTGEKVFLECVQDMDHENMFWYRQDPGLGLRLIYFSYDVKMKEKGDIPEGYSVSREKKERFSLILESASTNQTSMYLCASSPHPTGSGNTIYFGEGSWLTVV.